This is a list of T cell receptor beta chains from one sample in a study of T cell repertoires in cytomegalovirus infection. TCRdb used MiXCR to reprocess the reads, holding one entry per CDR3 protein. The data contain 200,000 to 250,000 distinct CDR3 sequences, around 35% of them singletons. Their target antigens are unknown. Sequences were derived from CD8+ T cells from cultured PBMCs, sampled from culture after CMV antigen stimulation. The source is a human donor in good health (CMV status not recorded). Some clones in this sample may be carry-over from other donors' samples. Each CDR3 is given with its conserved first and last residue. The D gene is left open where the match is weak. Where a row states a size, it is once, few, many or the class of an expanded clone; other rows omit it.

j_call	d_call	clone_size	v_call	cdr3_nt	cdr3_aa
TRBJ2-7	NA	NA	TRBV13	TGTGCCAGCAGCCGCGGCCCAGAGGTTCAGTACTTC	CASSRGPEVQYF
TRBJ2-3	NA	many	TRBV7-2	TGTGCCAGCATCGCTTGGGTCGCCGGAGATACGCAGTATTTT	CASIAWVAGDTQYF
TRBJ2-3	NA	few	TRBV6-1	TGTGCCAGCAGTGAGGCGGCTAGCACAGATACGCAGTATTTT	CASSEAASTDTQYF
TRBJ2-7	TRBD1	many	TRBV7-2	TGTGCCAGCAGCAGCCGGGAACAGGGGGCTTACGAGCAGTACTTC	CASSSREQGAYEQYF
TRBJ2-2	TRBD2	few	TRBV7-3	TGTGCCAGCAGCCGGAGCGGGGGTAGCACCGGGGAGCTGTTTTTT	CASSRSGGSTGELFF
TRBJ2-1	TRBD2	NA	TRBV4-1	TGCGCCAGCAGCCAGGAAACTAGCGGGAGGGCCAGCGAGCAGTTCTTC	CASSQETSGRASEQFF
TRBJ2-1	NA	NA	TRBV7-6	TGTGCCAGCATCACAAGGAAGGGCTCCTTAATCTTC	CASITRKGSLIF
TRBJ2-2	NA	NA	TRBV7-6	TGTGCCAGCAGCTTAACAACCTTGACAGGAGATAACACCGGGGAGCTGTTTTTT	CASSLTTLTGDNTGELFF
TRBJ2-7	NA	few	TRBV7-6	TGTGCCAGCAGCTACTCCTTCCCTGGGGAGCAGTACTTC	CASSYSFPGEQYF
TRBJ1-1	NA	few	TRBV7-3	TGTGCCAGCAGCTTGGGCGGCGCAGGGGAAGCTTTCTTT	CASSLGGAGEAFF
TRBJ2-7	TRBD1	NA	TRBV27	TGTGCCAGCAAGCCCCCGGGACAGGGACCTTACGAGCAGTACTTC	CASKPPGQGPYEQYF
TRBJ1-2	NA	NA	TRBV10-3	TGTGCCATCAGTGAGGGGGATGTTAACTATGGCTACACCTTC	CAISEGDVNYGYTF
TRBJ1-5	NA	NA	TRBV24-1	TGTGCCACCAGTCCCCCGGCGAGCAATCAGCCCCAGCATTTT	CATSPPASNQPQHF
TRBJ1-2	TRBD1	few	TRBV7-2	TGTGCCAGCAGCTCAACCCTGACAGGGATCTATGGCTACACCTTC	CASSSTLTGIYGYTF
TRBJ1-6	NA	few	TRBV7-2	TGTGCCAGCAGCTTTCCGGATTCCAATTCACCCCTCCACTTT	CASSFPDSNSPLHF
TRBJ2-1	TRBD1	few	TRBV7-9	TGTGCCAGCAGGCTAACAGGGGCTGGGGTCAATGAGCAGTTCTTC	CASRLTGAGVNEQFF
TRBJ1-3	NA	many	TRBV4-1	TGCGCCAGCAGCCAAGATAGAAGATCCTCTGGAAACACCATATATTTT	CASSQDRRSSGNTIYF
TRBJ1-1	NA	NA	TRBV28	TGTGCCAGCAGTTTCCGGGTGGACACTGAAGCTTTCTTT	CASSFRVDTEAFF
TRBJ2-7	TRBD1	NA	TRBV10-3	TGTGCCATCAGTGAGTCGAACAGGGGAAACGAGCAGTACTTC	CAISESNRGNEQYF
TRBJ2-7	TRBD2	NA	TRBV13	TGTGCCAGCAGCTTACTAGCGGGAGACATTCCTTACGAGCAGTACTTC	CASSLLAGDIPYEQYF
TRBJ1-5	NA	few	TRBV7-6	TGTGCCAGCAGCCAAGACAGCAATCAGCCCCAGCATTTT	CASSQDSNQPQHF
TRBJ2-3	TRBD1	NA	TRBV12-3/TRBV12-4	TGTGCCAGCAGCCTAGGGACAGACACAGATACGCAGTATTTT	CASSLGTDTDTQYF
TRBJ1-2	TRBD1	once	TRBV29-1	TGCAGCGTCTACAACAGGGGGCTCTCCCCCTACTATGGCTACACCTTC	CSVYNRGLSPYYGYTF
TRBJ2-2	TRBD2	few	TRBV6-1	TGTGCCAGCAGACTAGCGGCCAATACCGGGGAGCTGTTTTTT	CASRLAANTGELFF
TRBJ2-3	NA	few	TRBV12-5	TGTGCTAGTGGTTTGAGTCGAGCGGGGAGGGGGACGCAGTATTTT	CASGLSRAGRGTQYF
TRBJ1-2	NA	many	TRBV27	TGTGCCAGCAGTAAAACAGCCGCTAGGGATGGCTACACCTTC	CASSKTAARDGYTF
TRBJ1-6	TRBD1	NA	TRBV5-1	TGCGCCAGCAGAAGACAGGGTTCATCCTATAATTCACCCCTCCACTTT	CASRRQGSSYNSPLHF
TRBJ2-3	NA	NA	TRBV7-3	TGTGCCAGCAGCTTAATTCGAGGCAGGGCTGGCACAGATACGCAGTATTTT	CASSLIRGRAGTDTQYF
TRBJ2-5	NA	NA	TRBV7-4	TGTGCCAGCAGTTTCAAGGCGAGCGTTGAACAAGAGACCCAGTACTTC	CASSFKASVEQETQYF
TRBJ2-7	NA	NA	TRBV7-9	TGTGCCAGCAGCAACCGGGACATGTCCTACGAGCAGTACTTC	CASSNRDMSYEQYF